What follows are 20 T cell receptor beta chains derived from one specimen sequenced in a study of technical replicates of blood from a handful of donors. This table comes from immunoSEQ multiplex PCR, and its TCRdb copy is limited to in-frame clones, with some not included. Here the sample spans roughly 80,000 clones, about nine tenths being singletons. Sequencing was performed on T cells isolated from PBMCs. These receptors all stem from a human donor in good health.

The rearrangement uses TRBV5-5 and TRBJ2-1; a possible D gene is TRBD1 (6 bases). Germline V lookup: CDR1 SGHKS, CDR2 YYEKEE (reference sequence). This CDR3 has 14 amino acids. Between the trimmed V and J ends, which lost 3 bases and 7 bases, there was a span of 14 bases. CDR3 coding DNA: TGTGCCAGCAGCTATATGACAGGTAGTAATGAGCAGTTCTTC. Protein: CASSYMTGSNEQFF.

This clone was picked up one time. The genes are TRBV6-1 and TRBJ1-4; D gene uncertain. CDR3 length: 15 residues. The germline V gene has CDR1 MNHNS and CDR2 SASEGT. V lost 3 bases, J lost 6 bases, and 14 bases lay in between. This chain's CDR3 is CASSEFIMTYEKLFF. The CDR3 nucleotides are TGTGCCAGCAGTGAGTTCATAATGACATATGAAAAACTGTTTTTT.

V gene TRBV27 combines with J gene TRBJ2-7; unclear D gene. The germline gives CDR1 MNHEY, CDR2 SMNVEV (reference sequence). This CDR3 spans 14 amino acids. The V end lost 4 bases, the J end lost 3 bases, and 13 bases lay between the germline ends. CDR3 DNA sequence: TGTGCCAGCAGTTCGATCGACGGGTTCTACGAGCAGTACTTC. As protein: CASSSIDGFYEQYF.

DNA of the CDR3: TGCGCCAGCAGCTTGGGGGGGACTAGCGGGAGGGGCAATGAGCAGTTCTTC. Translated, it gives CASSLGGTSGRGNEQFF. This chain links TRBV5-1 with TRBJ2-1, with TRBD2 matching over 16 bases. Germline CDR1 reads SGHRS; CDR2 reads YFSETQ. With 0 bases clipped from V and 6 bases from J, the junction kept 3 bases outside the gene matches. The CDR3 runs 17 residues.

J is TRBJ2-7 and V is TRBV7-9; D might be TRBD2 (5 bases). Germline V gene sequence: CDR1 SEHNR, CDR2 FQNEAQ (reference sequence). The CDR3 extends over 14 amino acids. V was shortened by 3 bases and J by 3 bases, with 12 bases between the two germline ends. The CDR3 sequence is CASSFKGESYEQYF. DNA for the CDR3: TGTGCCAGCAGCTTTAAGGGAGAGAGCTACGAGCAGTACTTC. The full variable domain, rest sourced from reference TRBV7-9 and TRBJ2-7, is DTGVSQNPRHKITKRGQNVTFRCDPISEHNRLYWYRQTLGQGPEFLTYFQNEAQLEKSRLLSDRFSAERPKGSFSTLEIQRTEQGDSAMYLCASSFKGESYEQYFGPGTRLTVT.

This chain connects TRBV10-3 to TRBJ2-5; tentative D call: TRBD1 (5 bases). The V gene lost 3 bases and the J gene lost 0 bases, with 8 bases spanning the gap. CDR3 length equals 14 residues. The V gene's germline CDR1 is ENHRY and CDR2 SYGVKD. CDR3 protein: CAISDRAYQETQYF. The CDR3 region has the DNA TGTGCCATCAGTGACAGGGCGTACCAAGAGACCCAGTACTTC.

The rearrangement links TRBV10-3 to TRBJ1-2, with D possibly matching TRBD1 (6 bases). The germline V gene has CDR1 ENHRY and CDR2 SYGVKD. The germline V and J ends were trimmed by 7 bases and 0 bases, with 12 bases remaining between them. The length of the CDR3 is 14 residues. CDR3 residues: CAITLTGPNYGYTF. In DNA form, the CDR3 reads TGTGCCATCACCTTGACAGGCCCTAACTATGGCTACACCTTC.

V is TRBV5-1 and J is TRBJ2-3; the match to TRBD2 covers 11 bases. The ends lost 4 bases at V and 2 bases at J; junction bases unmatched: 3. In germline, CDR1 is SGHRS, CDR2 YFSETQ. The CDR3 length is 15 residues. This CDR3 reads CASSPSGRNTDTQYF. CDR3 DNA sequence: TGCGCCAGCAGCCCTAGCGGGAGGAACACAGATACGCAGTATTTT.

J is TRBJ1-4 and V is TRBV5-6; D not certain. Germline CDR1 reads SGHDT; CDR2 reads YYEEEE. V was pared by 6 bases and J by 4 bases, with 16 bases between. This CDR3 spans 15 amino acids. The CDR3 nucleotides are TGTGCCAGCATCCAATTAAGGTCGGGTAATGAAAAACTGTTTTTT. This encodes CASIQLRSGNEKLFF.

J is TRBJ2-3 and V is TRBV7-3, with D possibly matching TRBD2 (6 bases). Trimming stripped 2 bases from V and 0 bases from J, with 9 bases between. CDR3 length: 15 residues. CDR1 is SGHTA and CDR2 is FQGTGA in the germline V gene. The CDR3 spells CASSLGGASTDTQYF. The CDR3 DNA sequence: TGTGCCAGCAGCTTAGGCGGGGCCAGCACAGATACGCAGTATTTT.

The V and J genes are TRBV29-1 and TRBJ2-5; no definite D call. Trimming removed 3 bases at V and 3 bases at J, with 11 bases between. CDR1 is SQVTM and CDR2 is ANQGSEA in the germline V gene. The CDR3 covers 13 residues. This CDR3 reads CSVDIMAEETQYF. The CDR3 DNA is TGCAGCGTTGATATCATGGCGGAAGAGACCCAGTACTTC.

The genes are TRBV29-1 and TRBJ2-5; possible D gene TRBD1, 7 bases. The DNA end lines up better with TRBJ2-7; the J call may be wrong. The CDR3 totals 15 residues. Germline V lookup: CDR1 SQVTM, CDR2 ANQGSEA. The CDR3 reads CSVEIGTAGSYEQYF. CDR3 nucleotide sequence: TGCAGCGTTGAGATCGGGACAGCGGGCTCCTACGAGCAGTACTTC.

The V and J genes are TRBV27 and TRBJ2-1; 7 bases align to TRBD2. V was pared by 2 bases and J by 6 bases, with 4 bases of the junction left unmatched. Germline assignment: CDR1 MNHEY and CDR2 SMNVEV (reference sequence). The CDR3 is 14 amino acids. CDR3 amino acids: CASSLIRTSNEQFF. CDR3 coding DNA: TGTGCCAGCAGTTTAATACGGACTAGCAATGAGCAGTTCTTC.

The chain joins TRBV2 to TRBJ1-1, with no clear D. Germline CDR1 and CDR2: SNHLY and FYNNEI. V was trimmed by 6 bases and J by 2 bases, leaving 10 bases between them. The CDR3 is made up of 13 amino acids. The CDR3 protein is CASSRRLNTEAFF. CDR3 DNA: TGTGCCAGCAGCCGGAGGCTTAACACTGAAGCTTTCTTT.

The rearrangement joins TRBV18 to TRBJ2-3; TRBD1 matches 7 bases. Germline V lookup: CDR1 KGHSH, CDR2 LQKENI. The V and J ends lost 6 bases and 1 base, in that order; junction bases with no gene match: 7. This CDR3 comprises 15 residues. The CDR3 is CASSRSGTGTDTQYF. DNA of the CDR3: TGTGCCAGCTCCCGCTCCGGGACAGGCACAGATACGCAGTATTTT.

Worth noting for this clone: At one of its ends the junction is not consistent with the germline gene, which may arise from a read error. The chain links TRBV6-1 to TRBJ2-1, with unresolved D. In germline, CDR1 is MNHNS, CDR2 SASEGT. This CDR3 has 15 residues. CDR3 amino acids: CASSEGGTSDNEQFF. CDR3 DNA: TGTGCCAGCAGTGAAGGCGGTACCTCCGACAATGAGCAGTTCTTC.

This sequence joins TRBV5-1 and TRBJ2-7; D unclear. V lost 2 bases to trimming and J lost 0 bases, with 18 bases between them. Germline CDR1 SGHRS, CDR2 YFSETQ. The CDR3 contains 17 residues. The CDR3 spells CASSFSLLTADSYEQYF. The CDR3 nucleotides read TGCGCCAGCAGCTTTTCTTTGCTTACGGCGGACTCCTACGAGCAGTACTTC.

V and J are TRBV18 and TRBJ2-7; 12 bases map to TRBD1. Germline assignment: CDR1 KGHSH and CDR2 LQKENI. With V trimmed by 6 bases and J by 8 bases, 14 bases remained unmatched. The CDR3 has 16 residues. Here the CDR3 reads CASSRIPGTGGAKQYF. For the CDR3, the DNA is TGTGCCAGCTCTCGAATCCCCGGGACAGGGGGCGCGAAGCAGTACTTC.

The J gene is TRBJ2-7, the V gene TRBV4-1; 11 positions match TRBD2. The CDR3 is 17 amino acids. V trimming: 0 bases; J trimming: 0 bases; junction bases outside the gene matches: 4. Germline CDR1 MGHRA, CDR2 YSYEKL. For the CDR3, the DNA is TGCGCCAGCAGCCAAGAGGGACTAGCGGCGAGCTCCTACGAGCAGTACTTC. Its translation is CASSQEGLAASSYEQYF.

The genes are TRBV7-9 and TRBJ2-3; the match to TRBD2 covers 12 bases. The CDR3 length is 15 residues. The V and J ends lost 6 bases and 6 bases, in that order; junction bases with no gene match: 7. Germline V gene sequence: CDR1 SEHNR, CDR2 FQNEAQ (reference sequence). CDR3 nucleotide sequence: TGTGCCAGCAGATCGGGACTAGCGGGTAGGGATACGCAGTATTTT. Protein: CASRSGLAGRDTQYF. Based on the CDR3 plus reference TRBV7-9 and TRBJ2-3, the full variable domain is DTGVSQNPRHKITKRGQNVTFRCDPISEHNRLYWYRQTLGQGPEFLTYFQNEAQLEKSRLLSDRFSAERPKGSFSTLEIQRTEQGDSAMYLCASRSGLAGRDTQYFGPGTRLTVL.